This entry features one TCR beta chain sequence. Its matching antigen is unknown. These data belong to a study of graft-versus-host responses after intestinal transplantation. Study at large: Each patient got anti-thymocyte globulin induction, then tacrolimus and steroids for roughly 3 years. Study conclusions and caveats: Recipient marrow contained GvH clones, some of which appeared first in ileum or blood.

CDR1 MNHEY and CDR2 SMNVEV come from the germline V gene (reference sequence). The CDR3 loop spans 16 amino acids. TCRdb keeps only in-frame clones here, not all; method: immunoSEQ multiplex PCR. The sample has 90,000 to 95,000 clones; roughly 91% are singletons. This chain connects TRBV27 to TRBJ2-5; 11 positions agree with TRBD2. The J call may be incorrect, as the DNA end agrees better with TRBJ2-7. The TCR was taken from a human donor who received an intestinal transplant. This sample comprised unstimulated CD8+ T cells sorted from spleen or lymph node cells, obtained before intestinal transplant. DNA for the CDR3: TGTGCCAGCAGTCCAACTAGCGGGGGCCCCCCTTCCGAGCAGTACTTC. Translated, it gives CASSPTSGGPPSEQYF.